The clone carrying this TCR beta chain came up a few times. Its target is unknown. TCRdb's table, derived via immunoSEQ multiplex PCR, lists solely in-frame clones and lacks some. Of roughly 96,000 clones in the sample, 79% are singletons; the top ten hold around 6%. The data derive from a study of glioma-infiltrating T cells after dendritic cell vaccination. Broader study findings: Few patients contributed both blood and tumor specimens.

V dropped 3 bases and J dropped 0 bases, with 9 bases sitting between them. This CDR3 has 15 amino acids. CDR1 and CDR2 (germline): MDHEN, SYDVKM. This specimen was blood, taken before dendritic cell vaccination. This chain uses TRBV28 with TRBJ1-5; D is undetermined. This receptor was identified in a human donor with glioblastoma. The CDR3 bases are TGTGCCAGCAGTTTTAACAAATTTAGCAATCAGCCCCAGCATTTT. This sequence encodes CASSFNKFSNQPQHF.